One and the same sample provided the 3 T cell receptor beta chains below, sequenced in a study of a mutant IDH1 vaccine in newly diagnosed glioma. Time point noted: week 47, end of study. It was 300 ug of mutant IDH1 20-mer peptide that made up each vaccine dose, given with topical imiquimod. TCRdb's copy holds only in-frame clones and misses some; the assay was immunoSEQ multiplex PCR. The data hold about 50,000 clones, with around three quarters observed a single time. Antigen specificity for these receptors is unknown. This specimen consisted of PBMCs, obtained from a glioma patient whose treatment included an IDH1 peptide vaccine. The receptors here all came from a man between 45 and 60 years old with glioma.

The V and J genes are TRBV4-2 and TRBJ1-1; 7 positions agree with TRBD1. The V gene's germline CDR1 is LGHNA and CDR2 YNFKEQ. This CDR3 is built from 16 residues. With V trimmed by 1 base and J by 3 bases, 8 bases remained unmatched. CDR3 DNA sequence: TGTGCCAGCAGCCAAGGAAGGGGGCCCCCGGACACTGAAGCTTTCTTT. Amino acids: CASSQGRGPPDTEAFF.

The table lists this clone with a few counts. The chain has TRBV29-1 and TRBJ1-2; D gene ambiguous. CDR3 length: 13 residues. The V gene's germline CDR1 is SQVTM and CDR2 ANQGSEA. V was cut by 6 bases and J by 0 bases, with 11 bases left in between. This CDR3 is CSVSDGTNYGYTF. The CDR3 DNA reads TGCAGCGTCTCGGACGGAACTAACTATGGCTACACCTTC.

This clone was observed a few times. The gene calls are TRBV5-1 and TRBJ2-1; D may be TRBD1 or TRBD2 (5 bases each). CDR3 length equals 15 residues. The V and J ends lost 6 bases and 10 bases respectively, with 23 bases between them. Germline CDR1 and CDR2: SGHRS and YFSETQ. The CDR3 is CASNPRVGGNEEQFF. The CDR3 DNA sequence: TGCGCCAGCAACCCTCGGGTTGGGGGAAATGAGGAGCAGTTCTTC.